These 17 T cell receptor beta chains came from one sample sequenced in a study of blood T cell repertoires in COVID-19. The method was immunoSEQ multiplex PCR; TCRdb's version includes in-frame clones alone and lacks a portion of them. In the table there are roughly 290,000 clones, 80% to 90% of which are singletons. Sequencing was done on a sample of PBMCs or T cells enriched from blood (not recorded which). Receptors were obtained from a man aged 30 to 45 who had recovered from COVID-19.

V is TRBV18 and J is TRBJ2-3, with D tentatively TRBD2 (6 bases). Germline CDR1 KGHSH, CDR2 LQKENI. The CDR3 totals 15 residues. V was trimmed by 1 base and J by 5 bases, leaving 13 bases between them. Here the CDR3 reads CASSPRRGGIDTQYF. In nucleotides, the CDR3 is TGTGCCAGCTCACCACGCCGGGGCGGGATAGATACGCAGTATTTT.

V and J are TRBV2 and TRBJ1-6; no clear D gene. V lost 8 bases, J lost 5 bases, and 7 bases lay in between. The CDR3 runs to 12 residues. In germline, CDR1 is SNHLY, CDR2 FYNNEI. The CDR3 is CASAQNNSPLHF. The DNA for the CDR3 is TGTGCCAGCGCACAGAATAATTCACCCCTCCACTTT. The variable domain in full, completed from reference TRBV2 and TRBJ1-6, reads EPEVTQTPSHQVTQMGQEVILRCVPISNHLYFYWYRQILGQKVEFLVSFYNNEISEKSEIFDDQFSVERPDGSNFTLKIRSTKLEDSAMYFCASAQNNSPLHFGNGTRLTVT.

The rearrangement uses TRBV6-2 or TRBV6-3 and TRBJ1-5; TRBD1 might be the D (6 bases). The V end was cut by 3 bases, the J end by 2 bases, with 11 bases between. The CDR3 is 15 amino acids. Germline values: CDR1 MNHEY, CDR2 SVGEGT. The CDR3 region is CASSYRAGGNQPQHF. Here the CDR3 DNA reads TGTGCCAGCAGTTATCGGGCAGGGGGCAATCAGCCCCAGCATTTT.

This clone was observed a single time. This rearrangement joins TRBV19 to TRBJ2-6; the D gene is possibly TRBD2 (5 bases). The V end lost 2 bases, the J end lost 0 bases, and 29 bases lay between the germline ends. Germline V gene lookup returns CDR1 LNHDA and CDR2 SQIVND (reference sequence). The CDR3 runs 23 residues. For the CDR3, the DNA is TGTGCCAGTAGTATACTGGGCCCTCGAGGGCGGGCGCCGCACGACTCTGGGGCCAACGTCCTGACTTTC. This encodes CASSILGPRGRAPHDSGANVLTF.

This clone was observed a single time. This chain uses TRBV15 with TRBJ2-5; 8 bases fit TRBD1. J lost 4 bases, V lost 0 bases, and 7 bases had no gene match. Germline V lookup: CDR1 LNHNV, CDR2 YYDKDF (reference sequence). The CDR3 runs to 16 residues. The CDR3, as DNA: TGTGCCACCAGCAGAGATCGGCCAGGGGGCGTAGAGACCCAGTACTTC. Amino acids: CATSRDRPGGVETQYF.

This chain connects TRBV6-6 to TRBJ2-7; D unclear. This CDR3 contains 12 residues. The V end was cut by 7 bases, the J end by 7 bases, with 14 bases between. CDR1 MNHNY and CDR2 SVGAGI come from the germline V gene (reference sequence). CDR3 sequence (DNA): TGTGCCAGCACCGACAACCTAAGGGAGCAGTACTTC. It specifies CASTDNLREQYF.

The gene calls are TRBV3-1 (or the pseudogene TRBV3-2) and TRBJ2-7; D uncertain. Germline CDR1 LGHDT, CDR2 YNNKEL (reference sequence). The V end was cut by 4 bases, the J end by 3 bases, with 4 bases between. The CDR3 loop spans 11 amino acids. CDR3: CASSLRYEQYF. The CDR3 DNA reads as TGTGCCAGCAGCCTGCGCTACGAGCAGTACTTC.

The chain carries TRBV30 and TRBJ2-1, with 11 bases aligning to TRBD2. V was pared by 3 bases and J by 4 bases, with 5 bases of the junction left unmatched. Germline assignment: CDR1 GTSNPN and CDR2 SVGIG (reference sequence). This CDR3 spans 15 amino acids. The CDR3 region is CAWRLTSGVYNEQFF. CDR3 nucleotide sequence: TGTGCCTGGAGATTGACTAGCGGGGTTTACAATGAGCAGTTCTTC.

V gene TRBV11-3 combines with J gene TRBJ2-2; 8 nucleotides match TRBD1. The V gene end was trimmed by 2 bases and the J gene end by 7 bases; junction bases not matched to a gene: 6. CDR1 is SGHNT, CDR2 YENEEA, per germline. The CDR3 is 15 residues long. In DNA form, the CDR3 reads TGTGCCAGCAGCTTAAACCCCACAGGGGGCGGGGAGCTGTTTTTT. The encoded protein is CASSLNPTGGGELFF.

The chain is built from TRBV6-4 and TRBJ2-3; 10 nucleotides match TRBD2. The CDR3 has 14 residues. The germline V gene encodes CDR1 MRHNA and CDR2 SNTAGT. Unmatched junction bases numbered 1, after V lost 4 bases and J lost 3 bases. CDR3 sequence reads: CASSVAGGTDTQYF. For the CDR3, the DNA is TGTGCCAGCAGTGTAGCGGGGGGAACAGATACGCAGTATTTT.

The chain couples TRBV2 to TRBJ1-5; D uncertain. CDR1 and CDR2 (germline): SNHLY, FYNNEI. The CDR3 is made up of 18 amino acids. V lost 3 bases to trimming and J lost 4 bases, with 22 bases between them. The CDR3 protein is CASSEGSPGGNTNQPQHF. CDR3 DNA: TGTGCCAGCAGTGAGGGAAGTCCTGGAGGGAATACGAATCAGCCCCAGCATTTT. Using reference TRBV2 and TRBJ1-5 for the parts outside the CDR3, the full variable domain is EPEVTQTPSHQVTQMGQEVILRCVPISNHLYFYWYRQILGQKVEFLVSFYNNEISEKSEIFDDQFSVERPDGSNFTLKIRSTKLEDSAMYFCASSEGSPGGNTNQPQHFGDGTRLSIL.

This clone has only one observation. The chain is built from TRBV7-3 and TRBJ2-1; 8 bases line up with TRBD2. Losses at the gene ends were 1 base for V and 5 bases for J; bases not matched to a gene: 4. The CDR3 extends over 15 amino acids. CDR1 SGHTA and CDR2 FQGTGA come from the germline V gene. The CDR3 sequence: CASSLSGGLNNEQFF. In DNA, the CDR3 is TGTGCCAGCAGCTTAAGCGGGGGGCTGAACAATGAGCAGTTCTTC.

The chain recombines TRBV7-3 with TRBJ2-7; TRBD1 matches 8 bases. CDR1 and CDR2 (germline): SGHTA, FQGTGA. The CDR3 has 18 amino acids. J lost 0 bases, V lost 2 bases, and 12 bases had no gene match. As DNA, the CDR3 is TGTGCCAGCAGCTTACACGCCGGTCGACAGGGGTTCTCCTACGAGCAGTACTTC. It translates to CASSLHAGRQGFSYEQYF.

This chain links TRBV7-2 with TRBJ1-2, with D maybe TRBD1 (6 bases). Germline CDR1 SGHTA, CDR2 FQGNSA. The V and J ends lost 11 bases and 3 bases respectively, with 25 bases between them. CDR3 length equals 16 residues. For the CDR3, the DNA is TGTGCCGTCTTGGGACAAATCGAATCCCCCGACTATGGCTACACCTTC. Protein product: CAVLGQIESPDYGYTF.

The chain uses TRBV15 and TRBJ1-2, with 7 bases that match TRBD1. There are 13 residues in the CDR3. V was pared by 3 bases and J by 8 bases, with 6 bases of the junction left unmatched. Germline CDR1 and CDR2: LNHNV and YYDKDF (reference sequence). The CDR3 DNA reads as TGTGCCACCAGCAGTTCGACAGGGCGGGGCTACACCTTC. Its translation: CATSSSTGRGYTF. The full variable domain, in which reference TRBV15 and TRBJ1-2 provide the parts outside the CDR3, is DAMVIQNPRYQVTQFGKPVTLSCSQTLNHNVMYWYQQKSSQAPKLLFHYYDKDFNNEADTPDNFQSRRPNTSFCFLDIRSPGLGDTAMYLCATSSSTGRGYTFGSGTRLTVV.

This chain uses TRBV11-2 with TRBJ2-7, with a weak D call TRBD1 (6 bases). The CDR3 extends over 14 amino acids. V was trimmed by 1 base and J by 6 bases, leaving 13 bases between them. Germline assignment: CDR1 SGHAT and CDR2 FQNNGV. CDR3 region: CASSLVRGTGEQYF. In DNA, the CDR3 is TGTGCCAGCAGCTTAGTAAGGGGGACCGGCGAGCAGTACTTC.

This clone was counted between two and nine times. The chain is built from TRBV4-3 and TRBJ1-1, with D unclear. The CDR3 loop spans 16 amino acids. Germline V CDR1 and CDR2: LGHNA, YSLEER. V was trimmed by 0 bases and J by 3 bases, leaving 14 bases between them. The CDR3 reads CASSQDPRGSYTEAFF. The CDR3 nucleotides are TGCGCCAGCAGCCAAGACCCGAGAGGGTCGTACACTGAAGCTTTCTTT.